These 19 T cell receptor beta chains were all obtained from the same sample, sequenced in a study of memory CD4+ T cells and cytomegalovirus serostatus. Sequenced by immunoSEQ multiplex PCR; TCRdb stores in-frame clones only, minus some. The sample has roughly 60,000 clones; roughly 80% are singletons. Single viable CD3+CD4+CD8-CD45RO+ cells were sorted as the memory CD4+ T cells. The sample taken for sequencing was memory CD4+ T cells from blood. The receptors here all came from an adult in good health and CMV-seronegative.

V and J are TRBV29-1 and TRBJ1-5; D may be TRBD1 (5 bases). V lost 4 bases and J lost 1, with 11 bases in between. CDR1 and CDR2 from the germline V gene are SQVTM and ANQGSEA. There are 14 residues in the CDR3. CDR3 amino acids: CSVGGFGSNQPQHF. In DNA, the CDR3 is TGCAGCGTTGGGGGGTTTGGAAGCAATCAGCCCCAGCATTTT. Drawing the rest from reference TRBV29-1 and TRBJ1-5, the complete variable domain is SAVISQKPSRDICQRGTSLTIQCQVDSQVTMMFWYRQQPGQSLTLIATANQGSEATYESGFVIDKFPISRPNLTFSTLTVSNMSPEDSSIYLCSVGGFGSNQPQHFGDGTRLSIL.

The chain combines TRBV27 with TRBJ2-2; TRBD1 or TRBD2 may be the D gene (8 bases each). The V and J ends lost 7 bases and 3 bases respectively, with 18 bases between them. This CDR3 spans 16 amino acids. The germline gives CDR1 MNHEY, CDR2 SMNVEV (reference sequence). In DNA, the CDR3 is TGTGCCAGCACCAGGGGGCTAGCGGGTTACACCGGGGAGCTGTTTTTT. Translating gives CASTRGLAGYTGELFF.

This clone was found many times. V usage is TRBV29-1 and J usage is TRBJ2-7; maybe TRBD2 (6 bases). The V and J ends lost 3 bases and 1 base respectively, with 16 bases between them. The V gene's germline CDR1 is SQVTM and CDR2 ANQGSEA. The CDR3 is 15 residues long. CDR3 sequence reads: CSVDMGGADSYEQYF. The CDR3 nucleotides are TGCAGCGTTGATATGGGCGGGGCGGATTCCTACGAGCAGTACTTC.

The CDR3 reads CASSEGRGHVYGYTF. As DNA, the CDR3 is TGTGCCAGCAGTGAAGGCAGGGGGCATGTCTATGGCTACACCTTC. The V gene is TRBV6-1, the J gene TRBJ1-2; 8 bases map to TRBD1. Per the germline V gene, CDR1 is MNHNS and CDR2 is SASEGT. J was trimmed by 4 bases and V by 1 base; bases with no gene match: 5. CDR3 length: 15 amino acids.

This clone was counted only a few times. The V gene is TRBV7-6, the J gene TRBJ2-5, with 8 bases aligning to TRBD2. This CDR3 spans 16 amino acids. Germline V gene sequence: CDR1 SGHVS, CDR2 FNYEAQ. V dropped 1 base and J dropped 0; count of bases not matched to a gene: 4. The CDR3 DNA reads TGTGCCAGCAGCTTAGAGTCTAGCGGGTACCAAGAGACCCAGTACTTC. It yields the protein CASSLESSGYQETQYF.

The chain combines TRBV28 with TRBJ1-1; D not certain. Germline loops: CDR1 MDHEN, CDR2 SYDVKM. The CDR3 consists of 11 residues. V was trimmed by 2 bases and J by 11 bases, leaving 9 bases between them. Here the CDR3 reads CASSLLGVAFF. The CDR3, as DNA: TGTGCCAGCAGTTTACTAGGTGTCGCTTTCTTT.

The rearrangement joins TRBV10-1 to TRBJ1-1; 9 bases line up with TRBD1. The CDR3 consists of 13 residues. Germline V gene lookup returns CDR1 WNHNN and CDR2 SYGVQD (reference sequence). V lost 8 bases and J lost 5; bases outside the gene matches: 6. CDR3 sequence: CASSRGQGTEAFF. The CDR3 coding sequence is TGCGCCAGCTCAAGAGGACAGGGGACTGAAGCTTTCTTT.

The chain joins TRBV5-1 to TRBJ2-1, with 7 bases fitting TRBD2. Unmatched junction bases numbered 4, after V lost 0 bases and J lost 4 bases. Germline CDR1 SGHRS, CDR2 YFSETQ. The CDR3 extends over 15 amino acids. The CDR3 loop reads CASSLEGGRYNEQFF. The CDR3 region has the DNA TGCGCCAGCAGCTTGGAGGGAGGGCGGTACAATGAGCAGTTCTTC.

This clone has just a few counts. This chain connects TRBV18 to TRBJ2-6; 7 nucleotides align to TRBD2. Germline CDR1 and CDR2: KGHSH and LQKENI. After removal of 4 bases from V and 0 bases from J, the junction contained 6 bases not matched to a gene. CDR3 size: 17 residues. This CDR3 is CASSLREAASGANVLTF. The CDR3 bases are TGTGCCAGCTCACTACGGGAGGCAGCCTCTGGGGCCAACGTCCTGACTTTC.

The V call is TRBV18, the J call TRBJ1-1, with TRBD1 matching 8 bases. The length of the CDR3 is 15 residues. CDR1 and CDR2 from the germline V gene are KGHSH and LQKENI. V lost 0 bases and J lost 0; bases outside the gene matches: 0. The CDR3 region has the DNA TGTGCCAGCTCACCACCGGACAGGGTGAACACTGAAGCTTTCTTT. It specifies CASSPPDRVNTEAFF.

The J gene is TRBJ1-3, the V gene TRBV7-6; possible D gene TRBD1, 5 bases. The germline V gene has CDR1 SGHVS and CDR2 FNYEAQ. There are 14 residues in the CDR3. Trimming took off 5 bases at V and 6 bases at J, with 14 bases between the two ends. This CDR3 is CASSGGTFTNTIYF. CDR3 in DNA: TGTGCCAGCAGCGGGGGGACGTTTACAAACACCATATATTTT.

The gene calls are TRBV7-2 and TRBJ2-5; 11 positions match TRBD2. The V and J ends lost 4 bases and 3 bases, in that order; junction bases with no gene match: 13. Germline lookup yields CDR1 SGHTA and CDR2 FQGNSA. The CDR3 is made up of 18 amino acids. The CDR3 region is CASSYLPMTSGTKETQYF. CDR3 sequence (DNA): TGTGCCAGCAGCTACCTCCCCATGACTAGCGGGACTAAAGAGACCCAGTACTTC.

The chain is built from TRBV19 and TRBJ2-2, with 9 bases that match TRBD1. This CDR3 has 17 amino acids. Trimming removed 4 bases from V and 0 bases from J; junction bases left unmatched: 6. Germline V gene data show CDR1 as LNHDA and CDR2 as SQIVND (reference sequence). The CDR3 region has the DNA TGTGCCAGTAGTAAGCCTACAGGGGGCGCGAACACCGGGGAGCTGTTTTTT. Translation gives CASSKPTGGANTGELFF.

The chain employs TRBV5-1 and TRBJ2-3; 10 nucleotides line up with TRBD2. CDR1 SGHRS and CDR2 YFSETQ come from the germline V gene. The CDR3 sequence is 15 residues long. V shed 3 bases, J shed 4 bases, and the junction held 5 bases outside the gene matches. For the CDR3, the DNA is TGCGCCAGCAGCTCTAGCGGGAGTAGTTCAGATACGCAGTATTTT. It yields the protein CASSSSGSSSDTQYF.

CDR3 protein: CASSLTNEQFF. The CDR3 bases are TGTGCCAGCAGCTTGACTAATGAGCAGTTCTTC. V is TRBV5-6 and J is TRBJ2-1; D is undetermined. The CDR3 has 11 residues. CDR1 SGHDT and CDR2 YYEEEE come from the germline V gene. Between the trimmed V and J ends, which lost 1 base and 7 bases, there was a span of 3 bases.

This chain joins TRBV14 and TRBJ1-6; TRBD1 matches at 7 bases. Germline V lookup: CDR1 SGHDN, CDR2 FVKESK. Trimming removed 1 base from V and 7 bases from J; junction bases left unmatched: 13. The CDR3 loop spans 18 amino acids. CDR3 in DNA: TGTGCCAGCAGCCAAGTCCTAACAGGGGCCACCTGGAATTCACCCCTCCACTTT. Its protein is CASSQVLTGATWNSPLHF.

This clone was picked up one time. This rearrangement joins TRBV29-1 to TRBJ2-7; possibly TRBD1 for D (6 bases). V was cut by 6 bases and J by 7 bases, with 16 bases left in between. The length of the CDR3 is 12 residues. Germline lookup yields CDR1 SQVTM and CDR2 ANQGSEA. The chain's CDR3 is CSVGYSTGEQYF. The CDR3 nucleotides read TGCAGCGTGGGCTACAGCACAGGGGAGCAGTACTTC.

The chain employs TRBV25-1 and TRBJ2-6; D may be TRBD1 (5 bases). Trimming pared 4 bases from V and 1 base from J, leaving 11 bases between. The CDR3 is made up of 16 amino acids. Germline V lookup: CDR1 MGHDK, CDR2 SYGVNS. The CDR3 DNA sequence: TGTGCCAGCAGTGCCCAGGGTTGGTCTGGGGCCAACGTCCTGACTTTC. It yields the protein CASSAQGWSGANVLTF.

The sample holds a few counts of this clone. The chain carries TRBV10-2 and TRBJ1-2, with unresolved D. Germline lookup yields CDR1 WSHSY and CDR2 SAAADI. The CDR3 has 15 residues. The ends were cut back, 3 bases at V and 3 bases at J, with 14 bases in the middle. The CDR3 protein is CASSDGAPLYYGYTF. In DNA form, the CDR3 reads TGCGCCAGCAGTGATGGCGCCCCATTGTACTATGGCTACACCTTC.